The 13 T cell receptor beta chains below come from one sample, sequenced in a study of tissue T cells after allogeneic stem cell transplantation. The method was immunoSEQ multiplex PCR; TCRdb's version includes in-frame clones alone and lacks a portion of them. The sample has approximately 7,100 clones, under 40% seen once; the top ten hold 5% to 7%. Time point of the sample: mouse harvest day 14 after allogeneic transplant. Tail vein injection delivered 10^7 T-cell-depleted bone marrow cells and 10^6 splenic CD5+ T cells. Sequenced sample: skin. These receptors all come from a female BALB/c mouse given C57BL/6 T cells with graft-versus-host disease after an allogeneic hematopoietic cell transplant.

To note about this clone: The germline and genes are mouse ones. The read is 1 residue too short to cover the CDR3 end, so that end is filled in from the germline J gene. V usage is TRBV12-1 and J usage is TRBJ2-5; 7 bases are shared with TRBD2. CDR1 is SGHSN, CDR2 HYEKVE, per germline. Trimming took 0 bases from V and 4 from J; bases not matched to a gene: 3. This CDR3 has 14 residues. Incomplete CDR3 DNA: TGTGCCAGCTCTCTCAGACTGGGAGAAGACACCCAGTAC. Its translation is CASSLRLGEDTQY. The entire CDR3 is CASSLRLGEDTQYF.

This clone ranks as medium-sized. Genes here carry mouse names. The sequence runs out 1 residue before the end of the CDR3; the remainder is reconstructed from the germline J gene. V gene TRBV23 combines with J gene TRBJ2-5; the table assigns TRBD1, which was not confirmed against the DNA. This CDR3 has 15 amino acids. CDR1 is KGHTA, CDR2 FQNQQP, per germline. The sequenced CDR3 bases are TGCTCCAGCAGTCACCGGACAGGGGCGCAAGACACCCAGTAC. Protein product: CSSSHRTGAQDTQY. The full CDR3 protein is CSSSHRTGAQDTQYF.

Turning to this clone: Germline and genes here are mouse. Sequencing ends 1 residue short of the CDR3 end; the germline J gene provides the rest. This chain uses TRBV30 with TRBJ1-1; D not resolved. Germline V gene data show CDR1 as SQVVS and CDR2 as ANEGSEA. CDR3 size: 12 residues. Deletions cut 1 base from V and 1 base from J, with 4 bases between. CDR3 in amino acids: CSSRVLNTEVFF. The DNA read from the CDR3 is TGTAGTTCTAGAGTACTAAACACAGAAGTCTTC.

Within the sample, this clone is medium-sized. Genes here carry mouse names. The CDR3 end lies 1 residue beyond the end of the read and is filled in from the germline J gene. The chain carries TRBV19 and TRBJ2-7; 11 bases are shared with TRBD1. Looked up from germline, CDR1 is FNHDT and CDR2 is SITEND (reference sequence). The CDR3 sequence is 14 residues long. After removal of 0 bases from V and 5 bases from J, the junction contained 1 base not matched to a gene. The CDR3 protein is CASSIGTGGHEQYF. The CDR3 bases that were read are TGTGCCAGCAGTATAGGGACAGGGGGCCATGAACAGTAC.

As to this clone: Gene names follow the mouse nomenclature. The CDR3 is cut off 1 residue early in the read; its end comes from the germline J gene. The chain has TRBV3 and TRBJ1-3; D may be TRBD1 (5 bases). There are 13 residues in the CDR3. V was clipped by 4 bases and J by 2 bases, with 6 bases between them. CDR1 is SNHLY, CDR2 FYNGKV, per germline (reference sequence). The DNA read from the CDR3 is TGTGCCAGCAGCTCCAGGGCTGGAAATACGCTCTAT. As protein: CASSSRAGNTLY. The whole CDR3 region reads CASSSRAGNTLYF.

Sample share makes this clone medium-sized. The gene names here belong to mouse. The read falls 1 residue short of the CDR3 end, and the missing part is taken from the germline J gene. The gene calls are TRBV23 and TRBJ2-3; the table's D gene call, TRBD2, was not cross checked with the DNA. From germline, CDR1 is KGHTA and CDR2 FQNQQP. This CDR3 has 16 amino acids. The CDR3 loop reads CSSSQSGGTSAETLYF. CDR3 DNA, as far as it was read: TGCTCCAGCAGTCAATCAGGCGGGACTAGTGCAGAAACGCTGTAT.

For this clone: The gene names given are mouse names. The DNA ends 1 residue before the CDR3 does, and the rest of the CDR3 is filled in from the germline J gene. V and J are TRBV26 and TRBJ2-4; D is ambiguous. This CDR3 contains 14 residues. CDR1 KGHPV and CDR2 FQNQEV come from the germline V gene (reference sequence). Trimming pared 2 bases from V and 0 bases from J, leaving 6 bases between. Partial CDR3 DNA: TGTGCCAGCAGTCTGAGAAATAGTCAAAACACCTTGTAC. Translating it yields CASSLRNSQNTLY. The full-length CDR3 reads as CASSLRNSQNTLYF. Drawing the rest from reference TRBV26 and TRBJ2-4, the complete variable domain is NSKVIQTPRYLVKGQGQKAKMRCIPEKGHPVVFWYQQNKNNEFKFLINFQNQEVLQQIDMTEKRFSAECPSNSPCSLEIQSSEAGDSALYLCASSLRNSQNTLYFGAGTRLSVL.

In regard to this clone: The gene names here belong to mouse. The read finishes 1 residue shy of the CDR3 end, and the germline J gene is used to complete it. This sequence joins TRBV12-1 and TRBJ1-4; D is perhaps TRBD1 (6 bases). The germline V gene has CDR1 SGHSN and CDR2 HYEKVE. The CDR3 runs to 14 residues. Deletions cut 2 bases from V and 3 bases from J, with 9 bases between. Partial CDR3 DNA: TGTGCCAGCTCTCACCGGGACACCAACGAAAGATTATTT. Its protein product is CASSHRDTNERLF. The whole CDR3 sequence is CASSHRDTNERLFF.

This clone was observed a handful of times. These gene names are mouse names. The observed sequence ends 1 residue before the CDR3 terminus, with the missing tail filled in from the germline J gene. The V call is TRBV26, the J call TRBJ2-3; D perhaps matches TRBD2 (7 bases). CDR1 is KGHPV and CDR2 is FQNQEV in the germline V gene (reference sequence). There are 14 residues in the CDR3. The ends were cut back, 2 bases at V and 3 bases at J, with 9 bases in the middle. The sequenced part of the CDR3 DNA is TGTGCCAGCAGTCTGGGGGGGCAAGCAGAAACGCTGTAT. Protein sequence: CASSLGGQAETLY. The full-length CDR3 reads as CASSLGGQAETLYF.

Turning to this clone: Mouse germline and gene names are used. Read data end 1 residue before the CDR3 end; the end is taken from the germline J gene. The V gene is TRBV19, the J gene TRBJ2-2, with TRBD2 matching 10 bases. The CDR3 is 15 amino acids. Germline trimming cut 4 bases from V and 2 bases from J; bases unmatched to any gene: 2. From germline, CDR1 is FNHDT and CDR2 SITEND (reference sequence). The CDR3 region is CASSPGLGNTGQLYF. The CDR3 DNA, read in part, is TGTGCCAGCAGTCCGGGACTGGGGAACACCGGGCAGCTCTAC. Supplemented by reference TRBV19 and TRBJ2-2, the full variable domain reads GGIITQTPKFLIGQEGQKLTLKCQQNFNHDTMYWYRQDSGKGLRLIYYSITENDLQKGDLSEGYDASREKKSSFSLTVTSAQKNEMAVFLCASSPGLGNTGQLYFGEGSKLTVL.

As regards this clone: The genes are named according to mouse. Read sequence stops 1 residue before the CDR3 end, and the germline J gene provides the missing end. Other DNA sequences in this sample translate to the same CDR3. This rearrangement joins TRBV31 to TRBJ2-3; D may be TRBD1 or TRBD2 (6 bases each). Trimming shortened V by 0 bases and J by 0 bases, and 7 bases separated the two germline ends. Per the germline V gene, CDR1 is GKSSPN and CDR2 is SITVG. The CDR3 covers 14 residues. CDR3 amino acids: CAWSLGGSAETLYF. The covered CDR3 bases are TGTGCCTGGAGTCTCGGGGGCAGTGCAGAAACGCTGTAT.

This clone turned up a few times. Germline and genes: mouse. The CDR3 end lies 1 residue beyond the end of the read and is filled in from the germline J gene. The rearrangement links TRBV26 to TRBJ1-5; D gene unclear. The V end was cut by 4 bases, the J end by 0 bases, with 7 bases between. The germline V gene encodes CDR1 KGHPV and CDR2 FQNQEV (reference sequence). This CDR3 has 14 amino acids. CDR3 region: CASSRQINNQAPLF. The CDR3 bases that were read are TGTGCCAGCAGTCGACAAATTAACAACCAGGCTCCGCTT.

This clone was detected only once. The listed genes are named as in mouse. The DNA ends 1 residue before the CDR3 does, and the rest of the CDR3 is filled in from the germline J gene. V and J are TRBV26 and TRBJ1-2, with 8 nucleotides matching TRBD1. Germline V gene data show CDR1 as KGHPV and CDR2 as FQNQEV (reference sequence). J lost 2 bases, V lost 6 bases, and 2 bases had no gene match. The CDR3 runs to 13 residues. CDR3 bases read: TGTGCCAGCAGCAGGGGGCACAACTCCGACTACACC. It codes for CASSRGHNSDYT. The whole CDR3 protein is CASSRGHNSDYTF. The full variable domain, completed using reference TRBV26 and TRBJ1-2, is NSKVIQTPRYLVKGQGQKAKMRCIPEKGHPVVFWYQQNKNNEFKFLINFQNQEVLQQIDMTEKRFSAECPSNSPCSLEIQSSEAGDSALYLCASSRGHNSDYTFGSGTRLLVI.